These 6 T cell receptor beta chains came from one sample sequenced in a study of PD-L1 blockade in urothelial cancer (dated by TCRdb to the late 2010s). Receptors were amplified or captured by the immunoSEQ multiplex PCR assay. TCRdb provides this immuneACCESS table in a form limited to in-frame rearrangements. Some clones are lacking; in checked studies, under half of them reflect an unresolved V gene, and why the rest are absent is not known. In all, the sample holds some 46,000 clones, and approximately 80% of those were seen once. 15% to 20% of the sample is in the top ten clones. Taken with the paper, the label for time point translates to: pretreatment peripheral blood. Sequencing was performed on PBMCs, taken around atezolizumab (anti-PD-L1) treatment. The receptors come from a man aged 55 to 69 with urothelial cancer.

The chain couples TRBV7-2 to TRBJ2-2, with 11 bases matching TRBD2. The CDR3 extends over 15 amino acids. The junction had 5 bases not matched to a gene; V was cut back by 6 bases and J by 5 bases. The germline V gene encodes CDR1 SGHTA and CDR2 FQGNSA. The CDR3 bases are TGTGCCAGCAGTCGTAGCGGGGGGGGGACCGGGGAGCTGTTTTTT. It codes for CASSRSGGGTGELFF.

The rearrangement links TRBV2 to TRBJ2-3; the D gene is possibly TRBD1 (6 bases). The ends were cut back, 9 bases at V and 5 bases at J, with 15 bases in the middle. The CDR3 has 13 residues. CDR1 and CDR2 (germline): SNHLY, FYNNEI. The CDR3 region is CASNRDTRDTQYF. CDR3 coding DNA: TGTGCCAGTAACCGGGACACCAGAGATACGCAGTATTTT.

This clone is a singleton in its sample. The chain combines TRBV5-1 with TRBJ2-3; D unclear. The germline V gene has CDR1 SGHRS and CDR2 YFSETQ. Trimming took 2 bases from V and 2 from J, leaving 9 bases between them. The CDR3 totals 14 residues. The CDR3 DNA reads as TGCGCCAGCAGCTTTTCTCCCTACACAGATACGCAGTATTTT. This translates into CASSFSPYTDTQYF.

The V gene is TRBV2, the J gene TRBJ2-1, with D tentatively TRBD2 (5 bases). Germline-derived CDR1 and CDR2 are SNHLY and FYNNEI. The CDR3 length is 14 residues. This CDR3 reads CAVRGPLSYNEQFF. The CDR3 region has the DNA TGTGCTGTACGAGGGCCGCTCTCCTACAATGAGCAGTTCTTC.

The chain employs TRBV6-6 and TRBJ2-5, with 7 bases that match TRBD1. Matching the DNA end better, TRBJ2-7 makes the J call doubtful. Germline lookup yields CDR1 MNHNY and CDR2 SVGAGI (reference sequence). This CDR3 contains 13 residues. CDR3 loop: CASSTTGEHEQYF. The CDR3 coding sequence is TGTGCCAGCAGTACCACAGGGGAGCACGAGCAGTACTTC.

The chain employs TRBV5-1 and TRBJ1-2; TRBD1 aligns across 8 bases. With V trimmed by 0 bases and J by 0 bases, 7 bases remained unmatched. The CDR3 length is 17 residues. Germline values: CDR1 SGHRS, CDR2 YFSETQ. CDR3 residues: CASSLGTGLSSNYGYTF. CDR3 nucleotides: TGCGCCAGCAGCTTGGGGACAGGGCTGAGCTCTAACTATGGCTACACCTTC.